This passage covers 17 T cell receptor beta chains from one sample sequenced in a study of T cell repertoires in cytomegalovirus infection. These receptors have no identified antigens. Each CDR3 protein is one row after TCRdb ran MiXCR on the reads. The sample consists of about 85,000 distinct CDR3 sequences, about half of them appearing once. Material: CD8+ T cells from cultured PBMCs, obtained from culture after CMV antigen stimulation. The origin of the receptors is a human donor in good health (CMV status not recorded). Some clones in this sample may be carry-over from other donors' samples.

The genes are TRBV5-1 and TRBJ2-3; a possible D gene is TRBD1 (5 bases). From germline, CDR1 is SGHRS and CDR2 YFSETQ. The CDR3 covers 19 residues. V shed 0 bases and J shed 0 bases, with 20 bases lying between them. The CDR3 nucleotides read TGCGCCAGCAGCTTGGTACCTGCTGCACAGGAATCTAGCACAGATACGCAGTATTTT. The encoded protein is CASSLVPAAQESSTDTQYF.

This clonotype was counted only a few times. Here the CDR3 reads CASSSPGGTGNEQFF. CDR3 bases: TGTGCCAGCAGCTCCCCGGGGGGGACGGGAAATGAGCAGTTCTTC. The rearrangement uses TRBV7-6 and TRBJ2-1, with 8 bases fitting TRBD2. After removal of 4 bases from V and 7 bases from J, the junction contained 9 bases not matched to a gene. The CDR3 has 15 amino acids. The germline V gene has CDR1 SGHVS and CDR2 FNYEAQ.

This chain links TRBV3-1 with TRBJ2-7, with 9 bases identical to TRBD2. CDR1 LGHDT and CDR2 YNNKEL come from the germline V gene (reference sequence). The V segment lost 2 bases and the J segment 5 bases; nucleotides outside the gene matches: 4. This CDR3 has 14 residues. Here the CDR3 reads CASSQLREGHEQYF. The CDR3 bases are TGTGCCAGCAGCCAACTGCGGGAGGGCCACGAGCAGTACTTC.

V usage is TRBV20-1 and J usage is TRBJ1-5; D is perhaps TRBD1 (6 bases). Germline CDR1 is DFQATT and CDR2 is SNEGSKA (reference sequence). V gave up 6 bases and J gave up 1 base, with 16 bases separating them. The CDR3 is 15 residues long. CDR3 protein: CSARLQGGSNQPQHF. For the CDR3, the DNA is TGCAGTGCGCGCTTACAGGGTGGGAGCAATCAGCCCCAGCATTTT.

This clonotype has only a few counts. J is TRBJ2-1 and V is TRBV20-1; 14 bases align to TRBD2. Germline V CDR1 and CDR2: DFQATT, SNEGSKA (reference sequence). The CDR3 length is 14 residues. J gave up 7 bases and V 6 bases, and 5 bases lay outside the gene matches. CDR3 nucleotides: TGCAGTGCCACTAGACTAGCGGGAGGGAATGAGCAGTTCTTC. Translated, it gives CSATRLAGGNEQFF.

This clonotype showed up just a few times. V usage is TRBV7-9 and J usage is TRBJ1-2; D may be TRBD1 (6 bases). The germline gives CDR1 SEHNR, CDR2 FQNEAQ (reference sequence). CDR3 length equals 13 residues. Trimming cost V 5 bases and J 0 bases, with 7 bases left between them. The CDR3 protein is CASSQGTNYGYTF. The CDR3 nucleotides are TGTGCCAGCAGCCAGGGGACTAACTATGGCTACACCTTC.

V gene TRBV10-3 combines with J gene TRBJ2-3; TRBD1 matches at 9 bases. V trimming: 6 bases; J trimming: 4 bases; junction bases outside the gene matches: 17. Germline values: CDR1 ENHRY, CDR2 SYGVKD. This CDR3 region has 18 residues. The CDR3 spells CAISRRDRVDSLADTQYF. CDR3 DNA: TGTGCCATCAGCCGCCGGGACAGGGTAGATAGCTTGGCAGATACGCAGTATTTT.

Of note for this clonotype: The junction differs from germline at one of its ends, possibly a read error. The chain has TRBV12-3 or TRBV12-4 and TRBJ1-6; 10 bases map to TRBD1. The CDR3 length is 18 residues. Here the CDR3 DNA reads TGTGCCAGCAGTCTAGCACCCGGGACAGGGGCGATTAATTCACCCCTCCACTTT. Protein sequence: CASSLAPGTGAINSPLHF.

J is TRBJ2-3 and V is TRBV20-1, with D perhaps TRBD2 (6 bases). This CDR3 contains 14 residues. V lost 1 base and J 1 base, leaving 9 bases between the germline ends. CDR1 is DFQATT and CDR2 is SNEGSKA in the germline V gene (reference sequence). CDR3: CSARVASGTDTQYF. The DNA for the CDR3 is TGCAGTGCTAGAGTGGCTAGCGGCACAGATACGCAGTATTTT.

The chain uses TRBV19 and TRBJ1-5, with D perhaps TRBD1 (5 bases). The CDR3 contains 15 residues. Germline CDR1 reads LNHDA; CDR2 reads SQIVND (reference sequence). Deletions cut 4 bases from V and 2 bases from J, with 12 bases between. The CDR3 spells CASSSRVAGNQPQHF. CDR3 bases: TGTGCCAGTAGTAGCAGGGTAGCGGGCAATCAGCCCCAGCATTTT.

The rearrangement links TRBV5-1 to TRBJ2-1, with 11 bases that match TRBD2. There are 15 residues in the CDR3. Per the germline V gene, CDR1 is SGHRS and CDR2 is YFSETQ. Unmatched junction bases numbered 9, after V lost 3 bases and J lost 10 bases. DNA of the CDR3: TGCGCCAGCAGCTCCCGAGGTAGCGGGAGGGAAGAGCAGTTCTTC. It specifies CASSSRGSGREEQFF.

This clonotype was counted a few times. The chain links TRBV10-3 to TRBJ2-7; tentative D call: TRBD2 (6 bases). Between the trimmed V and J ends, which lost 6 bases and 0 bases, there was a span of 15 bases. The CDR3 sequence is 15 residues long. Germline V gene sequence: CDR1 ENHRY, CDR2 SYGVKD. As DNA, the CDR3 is TGTGCCATCAGAGAACCGGGGAGGAGCTCCTACGAGCAGTACTTC. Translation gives CAIREPGRSSYEQYF.

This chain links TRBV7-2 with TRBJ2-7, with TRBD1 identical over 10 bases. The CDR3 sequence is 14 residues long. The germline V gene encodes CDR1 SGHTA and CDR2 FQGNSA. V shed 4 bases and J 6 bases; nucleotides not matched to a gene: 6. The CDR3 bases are TGTGCCAGCAGCTCGGGACAGGGGAACCGCGAGCAGTACTTC. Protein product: CASSSGQGNREQYF. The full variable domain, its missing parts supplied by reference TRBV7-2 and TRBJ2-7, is GAGVSQSPSNKVTEKGKDVELRCDPISGHTALYWYRQSLGQGLEFLIYFQGNSAPDKSGLPSDRFSAERTGGSVSTLTIQRTQQEDSAVYLCASSSGQGNREQYFGPGTRLTVT.

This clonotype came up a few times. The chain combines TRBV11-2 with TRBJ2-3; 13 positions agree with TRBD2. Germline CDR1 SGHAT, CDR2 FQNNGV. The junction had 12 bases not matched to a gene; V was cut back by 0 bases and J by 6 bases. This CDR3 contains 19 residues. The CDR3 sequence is CASSLEAGLAGVESDTQYF. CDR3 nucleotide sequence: TGTGCCAGCAGCTTAGAAGCTGGACTAGCGGGAGTTGAATCGGATACGCAGTATTTT.

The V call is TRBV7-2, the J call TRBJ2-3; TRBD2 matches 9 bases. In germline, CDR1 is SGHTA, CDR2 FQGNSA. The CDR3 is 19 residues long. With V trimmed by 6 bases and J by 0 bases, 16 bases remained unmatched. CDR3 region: CASSPPRGGGARSTDTQYF. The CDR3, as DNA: TGTGCCAGCAGTCCGCCGCGGGGCGGGGGGGCCCGGAGCACAGATACGCAGTATTTT.

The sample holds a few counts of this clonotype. The CDR3 sequence: CASSPTKDRSAYEQYF. CDR3 sequence (DNA): TGTGCCAGCAGCCCAACCAAGGACAGGTCTGCCTACGAGCAGTACTTC. The chain carries TRBV7-2 and TRBJ2-7; 7 bases map to TRBD1. Trimming at V came to 5 bases and at J to 2 bases, leaving 12 bases not matched to a gene. CDR1 and CDR2 (germline): SGHTA, FQGNSA. This CDR3 has 16 residues.

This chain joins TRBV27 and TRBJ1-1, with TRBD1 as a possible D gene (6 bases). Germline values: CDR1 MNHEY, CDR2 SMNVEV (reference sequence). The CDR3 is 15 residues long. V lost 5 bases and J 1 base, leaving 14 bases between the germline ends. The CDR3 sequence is CASSPSTTGNTEAFF. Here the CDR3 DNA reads TGTGCCAGCAGTCCCTCGACGACAGGGAACACTGAAGCTTTCTTT.